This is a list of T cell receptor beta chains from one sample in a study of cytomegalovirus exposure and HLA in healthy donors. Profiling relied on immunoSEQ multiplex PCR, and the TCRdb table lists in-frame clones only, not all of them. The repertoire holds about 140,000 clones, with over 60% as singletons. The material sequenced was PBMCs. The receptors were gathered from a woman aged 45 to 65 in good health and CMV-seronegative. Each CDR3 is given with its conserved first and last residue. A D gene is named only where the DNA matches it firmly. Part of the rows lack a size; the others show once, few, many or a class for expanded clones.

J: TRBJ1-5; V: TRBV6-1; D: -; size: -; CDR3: CASSGQGLNQPQHF; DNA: TGTGCCAGCAGTGGCCAGGGGCTGAATCAGCCCCAGCATTTT
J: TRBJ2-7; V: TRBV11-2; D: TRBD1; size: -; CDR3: CASSLETGGGEQYF; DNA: TGTGCCAGCAGCTTAGAAACAGGGGGCGGTGAGCAGTACTTC
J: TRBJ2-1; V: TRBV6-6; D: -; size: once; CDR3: CASSLAGGEQFF; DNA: TGTGCCAGCAGTTTAGCCGGTGGTGAGCAGTTCTTC
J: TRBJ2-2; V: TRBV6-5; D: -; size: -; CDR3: CASSRGSGELFF; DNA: TGTGCCAGCAGCAGGGGAAGCGGGGAGCTGTTTTTT
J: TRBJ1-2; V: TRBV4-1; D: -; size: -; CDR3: CASSQEAEGLSYTF; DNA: TGCGCCAGCAGCCAAGAAGCGGAGGGGTTAAGCTACACCTTC
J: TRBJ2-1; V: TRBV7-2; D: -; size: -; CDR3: CASSLGSAYNEQFF; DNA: TGTGCCAGCAGCTTAGGTTCCGCCTACAATGAGCAGTTCTTC
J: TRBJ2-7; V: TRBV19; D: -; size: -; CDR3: CASSPTGLSYEQYF; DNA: TGTGCCAGTAGTCCGACAGGCCTCTCCTACGAGCAGTACTTC
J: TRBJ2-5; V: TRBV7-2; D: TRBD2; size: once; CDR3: CASSLLTSGGAREETQYF; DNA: TGTGCCAGCAGCCTATTGACTAGCGGGGGGGCAAGAGAAGAGACCCAGTACTTC
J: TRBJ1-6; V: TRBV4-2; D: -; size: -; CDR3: CASSQDPFSYNSPLHF; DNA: TGTGCCAGCAGCCAAGATCCGTTCTCCTATAATTCACCCCTCCACTTT
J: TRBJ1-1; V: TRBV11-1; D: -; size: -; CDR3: CASSPAGRNTEAFF; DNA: TGTGCCAGCAGCCCGGCGGGGCGGAACACTGAAGCTTTCTTT
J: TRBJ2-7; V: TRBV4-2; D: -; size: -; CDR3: CASRRDFNSYEQYF; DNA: TGTGCCAGCCGTAGGGACTTTAACTCCTACGAGCAGTACTTC